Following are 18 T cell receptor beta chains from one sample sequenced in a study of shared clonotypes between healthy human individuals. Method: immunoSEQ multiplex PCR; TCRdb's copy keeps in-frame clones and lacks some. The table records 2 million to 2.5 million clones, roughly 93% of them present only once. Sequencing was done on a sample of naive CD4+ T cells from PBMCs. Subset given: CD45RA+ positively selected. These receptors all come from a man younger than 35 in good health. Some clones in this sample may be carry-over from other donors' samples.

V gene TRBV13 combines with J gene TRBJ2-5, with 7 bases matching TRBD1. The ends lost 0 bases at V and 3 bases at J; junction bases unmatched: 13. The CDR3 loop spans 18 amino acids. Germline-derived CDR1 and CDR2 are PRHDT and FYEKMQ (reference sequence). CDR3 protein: CASSLGLPRRGRKETQYF. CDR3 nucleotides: TGTGCCAGCAGCTTAGGCCTCCCTAGAAGGGGGCGGAAAGAGACCCAGTACTTC.

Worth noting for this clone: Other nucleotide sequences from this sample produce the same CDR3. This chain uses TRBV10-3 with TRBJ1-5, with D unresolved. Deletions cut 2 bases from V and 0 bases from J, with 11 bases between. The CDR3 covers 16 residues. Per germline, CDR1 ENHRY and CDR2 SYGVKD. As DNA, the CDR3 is TGTGCCATCAGTGAGCAGGCAGCGGATAGCAATCAGCCCCAGCATTTT. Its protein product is CAISEQAADSNQPQHF.

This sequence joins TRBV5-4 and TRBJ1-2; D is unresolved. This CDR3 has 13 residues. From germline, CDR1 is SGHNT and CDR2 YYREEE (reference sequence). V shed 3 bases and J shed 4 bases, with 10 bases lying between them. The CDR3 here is CASSSGPVYGYTF. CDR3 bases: TGTGCCAGCAGCTCCGGACCGGTCTATGGCTACACCTTC.

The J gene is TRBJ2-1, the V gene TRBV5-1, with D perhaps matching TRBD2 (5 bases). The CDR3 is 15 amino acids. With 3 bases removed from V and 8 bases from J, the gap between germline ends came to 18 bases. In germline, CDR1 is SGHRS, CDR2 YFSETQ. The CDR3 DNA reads TGCGCCAGCAGCTCCAGCTCGTTGGGAGTCTATGAGCAGTTCTTC. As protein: CASSSSSLGVYEQFF.

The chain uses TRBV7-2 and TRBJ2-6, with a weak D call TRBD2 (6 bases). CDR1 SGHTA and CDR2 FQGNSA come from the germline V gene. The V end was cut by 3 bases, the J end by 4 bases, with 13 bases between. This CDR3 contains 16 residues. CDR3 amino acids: CASSLILAAGANVLTF. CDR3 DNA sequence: TGTGCCAGCAGCTTGATACTAGCAGCCGGGGCCAACGTCCTGACTTTC.

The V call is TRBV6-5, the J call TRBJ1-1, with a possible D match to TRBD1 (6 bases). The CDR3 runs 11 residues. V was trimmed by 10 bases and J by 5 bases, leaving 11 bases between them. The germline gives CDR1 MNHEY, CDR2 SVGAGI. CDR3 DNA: TGTGCCATCAAAGGGGGTACTGAAGCTTTCTTT. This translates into CAIKGGTEAFF.

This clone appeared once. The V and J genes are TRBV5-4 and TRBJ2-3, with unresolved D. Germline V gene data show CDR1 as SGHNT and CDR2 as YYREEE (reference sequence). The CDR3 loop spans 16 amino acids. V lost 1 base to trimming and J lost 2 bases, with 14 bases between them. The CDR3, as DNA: TGTGCCAGCAGCTTGCGGTTGGACCCTCTCACAGATACGCAGTATTTT. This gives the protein CASSLRLDPLTDTQYF. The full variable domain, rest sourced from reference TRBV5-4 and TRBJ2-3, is ETGVTQSPTHLIKTRGQQVTLRCSSQSGHNTVSWYQQALGQGPQFIFQYYREEENGRGNFPPRFSGLQFPNYSSELNVNALELDDSALYLCASSLRLDPLTDTQYFGPGTRLTVL.

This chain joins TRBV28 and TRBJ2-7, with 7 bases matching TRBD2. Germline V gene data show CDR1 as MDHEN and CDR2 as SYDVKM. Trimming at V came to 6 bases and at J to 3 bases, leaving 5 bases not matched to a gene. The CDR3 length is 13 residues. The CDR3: CASRNGRIYEQYF. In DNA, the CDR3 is TGTGCCAGCAGGAACGGGAGGATCTACGAGCAGTACTTC.

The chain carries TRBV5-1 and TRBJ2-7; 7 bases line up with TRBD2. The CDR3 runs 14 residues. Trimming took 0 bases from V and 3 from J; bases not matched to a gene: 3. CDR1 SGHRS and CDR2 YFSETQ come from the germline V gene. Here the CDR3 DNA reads TGCGCCAGCAGCTTGGGGGACTACATCTACGAGCAGTACTTC. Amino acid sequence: CASSLGDYIYEQYF.

In DNA, the CDR3 is TGTGCCAGCAGTTTATCGAGGCACCGCGGCTCCTACGAGCAGTACTTC. Its protein product is CASSLSRHRGSYEQYF. V usage is TRBV27 and J usage is TRBJ2-7, with no clear D. This CDR3 is 16 amino acids long. Trimming cost V 0 bases and J 0 bases, with 12 bases left between them. CDR1 is MNHEY, CDR2 SMNVEV, per germline (reference sequence).

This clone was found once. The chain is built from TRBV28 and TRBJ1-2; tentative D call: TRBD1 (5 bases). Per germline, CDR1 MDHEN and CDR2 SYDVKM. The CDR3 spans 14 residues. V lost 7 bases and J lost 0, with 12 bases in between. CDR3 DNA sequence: TGTGCCAGCACTCCGTGGGGGACTAACTATGGCTACACCTTC. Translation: CASTPWGTNYGYTF.

The CDR3 nucleotides read TGCAGCTCTTTTTCACGGCAGGGGAGGACTGAAGCTTTCTTT. Translation: CSSFSRQGRTEAFF. This chain links TRBV29-1 with TRBJ1-1, with D maybe TRBD1 (6 bases). The CDR3 contains 14 residues. Germline V gene sequence: CDR1 SQVTM, CDR2 ANQGSEA. The V and J ends lost 8 bases and 5 bases respectively, with 21 bases between them.

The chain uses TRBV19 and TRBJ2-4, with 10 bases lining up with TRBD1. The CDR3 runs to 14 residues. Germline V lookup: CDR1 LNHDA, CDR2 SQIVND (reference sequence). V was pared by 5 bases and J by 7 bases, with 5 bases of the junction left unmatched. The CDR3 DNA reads TGTGCCAGTAGTTCGGGACAGGGGTTGAACATTCAGTACTTC. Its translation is CASSSGQGLNIQYF.

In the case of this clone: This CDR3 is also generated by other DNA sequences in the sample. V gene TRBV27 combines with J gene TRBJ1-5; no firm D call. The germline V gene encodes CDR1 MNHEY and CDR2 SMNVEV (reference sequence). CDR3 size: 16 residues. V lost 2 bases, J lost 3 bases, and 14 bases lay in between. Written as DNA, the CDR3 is TGTGCCAGCAGTTTAAGGGCAGGTGGGTACAATCAGCCCCAGCATTTT. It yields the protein CASSLRAGGYNQPQHF.

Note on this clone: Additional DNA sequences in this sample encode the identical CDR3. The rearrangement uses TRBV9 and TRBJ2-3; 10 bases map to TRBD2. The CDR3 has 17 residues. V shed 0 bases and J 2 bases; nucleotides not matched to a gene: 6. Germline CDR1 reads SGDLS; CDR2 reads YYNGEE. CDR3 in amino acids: CASSVAPLAGATDTQYF. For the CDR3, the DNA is TGTGCCAGCAGCGTAGCCCCCCTAGCGGGAGCCACAGATACGCAGTATTTT.

CDR3 bases: TGTGCCAGCAGCACTAGCGCACAAGAGACCCAGTACTTC. This codes for CASSTSAQETQYF. The chain links TRBV7-3 to TRBJ2-5, with TRBD2 matching 7 bases. V shed 5 bases and J 2 bases; nucleotides not matched to a gene: 2. This CDR3 spans 13 amino acids. Per the germline V gene, CDR1 is SGHTA and CDR2 is FQGTGA.

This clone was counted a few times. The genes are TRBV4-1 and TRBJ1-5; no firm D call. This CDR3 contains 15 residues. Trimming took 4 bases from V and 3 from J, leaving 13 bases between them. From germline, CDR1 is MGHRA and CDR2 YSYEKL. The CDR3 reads CASSRDAGFNQPQHF. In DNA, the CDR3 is TGCGCCAGCAGCCGAGACGCCGGCTTCAATCAGCCCCAGCATTTT.

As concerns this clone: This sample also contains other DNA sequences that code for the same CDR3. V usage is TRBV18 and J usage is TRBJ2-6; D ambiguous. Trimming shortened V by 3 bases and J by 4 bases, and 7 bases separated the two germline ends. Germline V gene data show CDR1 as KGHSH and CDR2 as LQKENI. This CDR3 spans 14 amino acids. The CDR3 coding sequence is TGTGCCAGCTCACCCCTCTCCGGGGCCAACGTCCTGACTTTC. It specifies CASSPLSGANVLTF.